This T cell receptor beta chain was captured by sequencing in a study of blood T cell repertoires in COVID-19. Turning to the study itself: The cDNA or gDNA used as material had been derived from T cells, B-cell-depleted T cells, or PBMCs.

This CDR3 has 14 residues. Trimming removed 2 bases from V and 4 bases from J, with 10 bases in between. CDR1 is SGHDT and CDR2 is YYEEEE in the germline V gene. Under the authors' procedure: Reference gene primers were amplified, and this amplification served to estimate nucleated cell counts. Profiling relied on immunoSEQ multiplex PCR, and the TCRdb table lists in-frame clones only, not all of them. V, J and clone size are taken as reported in that table, and D and trimming were inferred from the DNA itself. The repertoire holds some 190,000 clones, with about 83% as singletons. The chain carries TRBV5-6 and TRBJ1-3; D is unclear. Sequencing used peripheral blood. The clonotype comes from an older person with COVID-19, enrolled during active disease. CDR3 residues: CASSFNGRGNTIYF. The DNA for the CDR3 is TGTGCCAGCAGCTTTAACGGTCGAGGAAACACCATATATTTT.